The 14 T cell receptor beta chains reported below all come from one sample, sequenced in a study of blood T cell repertoires in COVID-19. The protocol was immunoSEQ multiplex PCR, while the TCRdb copy is restricted to in-frame clones and leaves out a portion. Of approximately 250,000 clones in the sample, roughly 84% were seen once. The sequenced sample was peripheral blood. Receptors originate from a man aged 35-49 years who had recovered from COVID-19.

This clone was observed a few times. The V call is TRBV2, the J call TRBJ1-2; D might be TRBD1 (6 bases). This CDR3 is 14 amino acids long. Germline assignment: CDR1 SNHLY and CDR2 FYNNEI. With 8 bases removed from V and 4 bases from J, the gap between germline ends came to 17 bases. The CDR3 loop reads CASRARGGSYGYTF. For the CDR3, the DNA is TGTGCCAGCCGTGCCAGGGGTGGGAGCTATGGCTACACCTTC.

The chain carries TRBV24-1 and TRBJ2-2; 10 bases fit TRBD1. V was clipped by 2 bases and J by 5 bases; unmatched bases: 4. Germline CDR1 KGHDR, CDR2 SFDVKD. The CDR3 consists of 16 residues. DNA for the CDR3: TGTGCCACCAGTGATTCCGGGACAGGGGTGACCGGGGAGCTGTTTTTT. As protein: CATSDSGTGVTGELFF.

The genes are TRBV6-5 and TRBJ2-4; 7 nucleotides match TRBD2. Germline V gene lookup returns CDR1 MNHEY and CDR2 SVGAGI. J gave up 1 base and V 5 bases, and 5 bases lay outside the gene matches. The CDR3 totals 15 residues. Written as DNA, the CDR3 is TGTGCCAGCAGTCCCCGGGGGGTGGCCAAAAACATTCAGTACTTC. The encoded protein is CASSPRGVAKNIQYF.

The chain recombines TRBV29-1 with TRBJ2-3, with unresolved D. This CDR3 is built from 11 residues. Germline V gene sequence: CDR1 SQVTM, CDR2 ANQGSEA. The germline V and J ends were trimmed by 5 bases and 6 bases, with 9 bases remaining between them. CDR3 loop: CSVLGRDTQYF. CDR3 bases: TGCAGCGTTCTCGGTCGTGATACGCAGTATTTT.

The chain uses TRBV19 and TRBJ2-7, with D maybe TRBD2 (5 bases). The length of the CDR3 is 14 residues. V lost 3 bases, J lost 3 bases, and 12 bases lay in between. Germline values: CDR1 LNHDA, CDR2 SQIVND (reference sequence). The CDR3 coding sequence is TGTGCCAGTAGTATTGGACTGAGCTTCTACGAGCAGTACTTC. It encodes CASSIGLSFYEQYF.

V is TRBV5-6 and J is TRBJ1-2, with D possibly TRBD1 on 5 matching bases. Germline CDR1 reads SGHDT; CDR2 reads YYEEEE. Trimming removed 1 base at V and 6 bases at J, with 16 bases between. The CDR3 has 15 amino acids. The CDR3 nucleotides read TGTGCCAGCAGCTTGCCTATGGCCTCGGGGGATGGCTACACCTTC. Amino acid sequence: CASSLPMASGDGYTF.

The rearrangement uses TRBV7-2 and TRBJ2-5, with 14 bases matching TRBD2. Germline loops: CDR1 SGHTA, CDR2 FQGNSA. V lost 5 bases to trimming and J lost 10 bases; unmatched junction nucleotides: 9. The CDR3 runs to 15 residues. CDR3 bases: TGTGCCAGCAGCCTCGGACTAGCGGGGGGAGTTGGCCAGTACTTC. Translation gives CASSLGLAGGVGQYF. Looking up the rest from reference TRBV7-2 and TRBJ2-5 gives the full variable domain: GAGVSQSPSNKVTEKGKDVELRCDPISGHTALYWYRQSLGQGLEFLIYFQGNSAPDKSGLPSDRFSAERTGGSVSTLTIQRTQQEDSAVYLCASSLGLAGGVGQYFGPGTRLLVL.

The chain combines TRBV9 with TRBJ2-1, with 7 bases lining up with TRBD2. V was pared by 3 bases and J by 6 bases, with 6 bases of the junction left unmatched. Per germline, CDR1 SGDLS and CDR2 YYNGEE. The CDR3 consists of 14 residues. The CDR3: CASSDDGEGNEQFF. CDR3 nucleotide sequence: TGTGCCAGCAGCGATGATGGGGAGGGCAATGAGCAGTTCTTC.

The chain is built from TRBV12-5 and TRBJ1-1; 8 nucleotides agree with TRBD1. The CDR3 runs to 14 residues. With 2 bases clipped from V and 6 bases from J, the junction kept 5 bases outside the gene matches. Germline values: CDR1 LGHNT, CDR2 FRNRAP. CDR3 protein: CASGLNRGWAEAFF. For the CDR3, the DNA is TGTGCTAGTGGTTTGAACAGGGGGTGGGCTGAAGCTTTCTTT. Looking up the rest from reference TRBV12-5 and TRBJ1-1 gives the full variable domain: DARVTQTPRHKVTEMGQEVTMRCQPILGHNTVFWYRQTMMQGLELLAYFRNRAPLDDSGMPKDRFSAEMPDATLATLKIQPSEPRDSAVYFCASGLNRGWAEAFFGQGTRLTVV.

The V and J genes are TRBV7-2 and TRBJ1-1; a possible D gene is TRBD1 (6 bases). The germline V gene has CDR1 SGHTA and CDR2 FQGNSA. CDR3 size: 15 residues. V lost 5 bases and J 4 bases, leaving 17 bases between the germline ends. The CDR3 region is CASSLTGGIGTEAFF. The CDR3 DNA sequence: TGTGCCAGCAGCCTAACGGGGGGCATAGGCACTGAAGCTTTCTTT.

V is TRBV7-2 and J is TRBJ2-7, with 8 nucleotides matching TRBD1. The V and J ends lost 5 bases and 4 bases, in that order; junction bases with no gene match: 10. CDR1 SGHTA and CDR2 FQGNSA come from the germline V gene. The CDR3 has 15 amino acids. The CDR3 is CASSTSGTGFYEQYF. CDR3 in DNA: TGTGCCAGCAGCACTTCCGGGACAGGATTTTACGAGCAGTACTTC.

The CDR3 loop reads CASSQEGGKLFF. The CDR3 nucleotides are TGTGCCAGCAGCCAAGAAGGCGGGAAACTGTTTTTT. The chain links TRBV3-1 (or the pseudogene TRBV3-2) to TRBJ1-4; D gene uncertain. Trimming cost V 0 bases and J 11 bases, with 7 bases left between them. The CDR3 totals 12 residues. CDR1 and CDR2 from the germline V gene are LGHDT and YNNKEL (reference sequence).

The V call is TRBV7-2, the J call TRBJ2-1; the match to TRBD2 covers 10 bases. Per germline, CDR1 SGHTA and CDR2 FQGNSA. V was pared by 2 bases and J by 9 bases, with 10 bases of the junction left unmatched. This CDR3 is 16 amino acids long. This CDR3 is CASSLFSSGGAGEQFF. CDR3 sequence (DNA): TGTGCCAGCAGCTTATTCTCTAGCGGGGGCGCGGGTGAGCAGTTCTTC.

This clone was detected a few times. The chain recombines TRBV10-1 with TRBJ1-1, with D possibly TRBD1 on 5 matching bases. Germline V lookup: CDR1 WNHNN, CDR2 SYGVQD (reference sequence). The CDR3 spans 16 residues. Between the trimmed V and J ends, which lost 4 bases and 0 bases, there was a span of 15 bases. The CDR3 loop is CASSVSGRVMNTEAFF. The CDR3 nucleotides are TGCGCCAGCAGTGTGTCAGGGAGGGTCATGAACACTGAAGCTTTCTTT.